Reported below is one T cell receptor (beta chain). Its antigen is not identified. The CDR3 contains 15 residues. V was shortened by 4 bases and J by 0 bases, with 12 bases between the two germline ends. Germline values: CDR1 SGHDN, CDR2 FVKESK. This entry comes from a study of cytomegalovirus exposure and HLA in healthy donors. Study context: An analysis done earlier identified roughly 120 million unique TCR beta sequences from about 179 million T cells.

PCR employed 60 Vbeta and 13 Jbeta primers. TCRdb's copy holds only in-frame clones and misses some; the assay was immunoSEQ multiplex PCR. The sample yields 90,000 to 130,000 clones, around 80% seen once. Overall study results and limits: One variant, a missense change in DCLRE1C, was linked in a later analysis to TCR beta V- and J-gene trimming. The study had only CMV serostatus as immune exposure information. Accurate HLA-A and HLA-B prediction from TCR beta sequences was reported for most subjects.

The sample taken for sequencing was PBMCs. This TCR was sampled from a man under 40 in good health and CMV-seropositive. The chain recombines TRBV14 with TRBJ1-1, with D perhaps matching TRBD1 (5 bases). In DNA form, the CDR3 reads TGTGCCAGCAGCCGGTGGACAAGCATGAACACTGAAGCTTTCTTT. Translated: CASSRWTSMNTEAFF.